This T cell receptor beta chain comes out of a study of spatial heterogeneity in lung cancer. Turning to the study itself: A unique TCR and UMI combination showed up more than ten times in raw reads, on average.

This clonotype was counted a few times. Deletions cut 7 bases from V and 0 bases from J, with 16 bases between. From germline, CDR1 is SQVTM and CDR2 ANQGSEA. The CDR3 is 15 residues long. Each CDR3 protein gets one entry after TCRdb re-called the 5' RACE reads with MiXCR. The table lists approximately 90,000 distinct CDR3 sequences, roughly 8.7% of them singletons. Time point: sample taken at primary tumor resection. TCRs were sequenced from unsorted whole RNA of tumor, nontumor lung or PBMC. The donor group consisted of around 77 patients who had untreated, early-stage non-small cell lung cancer. This sequence joins TRBV29-1 and TRBJ2-1; no clear D. The specimen comprised PBMCs, sampled at surgery. This TCR was recovered from a male donor with early-stage non-small cell lung cancer. The CDR3 is CSAMTASSSYNEQFF. The DNA of the CDR3 is TGCAGCGCTATGACGGCCTCAAGCTCCTACAATGAGCAGTTCTTC.